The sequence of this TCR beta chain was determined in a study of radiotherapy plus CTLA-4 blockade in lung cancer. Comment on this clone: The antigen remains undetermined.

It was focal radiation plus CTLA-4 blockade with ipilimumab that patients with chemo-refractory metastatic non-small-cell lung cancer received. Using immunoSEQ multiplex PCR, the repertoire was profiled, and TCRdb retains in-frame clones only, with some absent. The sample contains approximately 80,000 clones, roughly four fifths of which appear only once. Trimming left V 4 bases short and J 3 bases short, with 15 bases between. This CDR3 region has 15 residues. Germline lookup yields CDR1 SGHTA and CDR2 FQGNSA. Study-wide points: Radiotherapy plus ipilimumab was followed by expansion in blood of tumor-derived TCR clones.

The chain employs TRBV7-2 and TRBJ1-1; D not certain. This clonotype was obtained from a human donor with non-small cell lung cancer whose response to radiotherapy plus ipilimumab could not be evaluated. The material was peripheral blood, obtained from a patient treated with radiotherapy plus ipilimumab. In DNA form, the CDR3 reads TGTGCCAGCAGCTCGACGTGGAGGCGGTACACTGAAGCTTTCTTT. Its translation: CASSSTWRRYTEAFF.